Below, 27 T cell receptor beta chains from the same sample are listed, as sequenced in a study of response to subunit inactivated influenza vaccine. A single record per CDR3 protein comes from TCRdb applying MiXCR to the RT-PCR reads. Among approximately 490,000 distinct CDR3 sequences listed, around 7.7% were seen once. The sequenced sample was PBMCs from blood, obtained roughly 24 months after vaccination. Every receptor here comes from a man between 50 and 69 years old who received an inactivated influenza vaccine.

The chain employs TRBV6-5 and TRBJ2-3; 9 bases fit TRBD1. CDR1 and CDR2 from the germline V gene are MNHEY and SVGAGI. The CDR3 sequence is 15 residues long. V was clipped by 2 bases and J by 3 bases; unmatched bases: 3. CDR3 region: CASSYRGQGTDTQYF. DNA for the CDR3: TGTGCCAGCAGTTACCGAGGACAGGGGACAGATACGCAGTATTTT.

In its sample, this clonotype was seen a few times. The chain links TRBV15 to TRBJ2-7; D is ambiguous. Trimming took 2 bases from V and 2 from J, leaving 13 bases between them. CDR3 length: 15 residues. CDR1 and CDR2 from the germline V gene are LNHNV and YYDKDF (reference sequence). This chain's CDR3 is CATSRPSTQTYEQYF. The CDR3 DNA reads as TGTGCCACCAGCAGACCAAGCACACAAACCTACGAGCAGTACTTC. Full variable domain (remainder filled in from reference TRBV15 and TRBJ2-7): DAMVIQNPRYQVTQFGKPVTLSCSQTLNHNVMYWYQQKSSQAPKLLFHYYDKDFNNEADTPDNFQSRRPNTSFCFLDIRSPGLGDTAMYLCATSRPSTQTYEQYFGPGTRLTVT.

In its sample, this clonotype was seen many times. The chain recombines TRBV4-2 with TRBJ1-5, with 10 positions matching TRBD1. The V segment lost 0 bases and the J segment 0 bases; nucleotides outside the gene matches: 8. The germline gives CDR1 LGHNA, CDR2 YNFKEQ. The CDR3 runs 19 residues. The CDR3 bases are TGTGCCAGCAGCCAAGATCTGGGACAGGGGTTTAATAGCAATCAGCCCCAGCATTTT. Translating it yields CASSQDLGQGFNSNQPQHF.

The chain links TRBV7-8 to TRBJ2-7; no reliable D call. Germline V CDR1 and CDR2: SGHVS, FQNEAQ. Between the trimmed V and J ends, which lost 3 bases and 5 bases, there was a span of 5 bases. The CDR3 has 11 residues. CDR3 nucleotides: TGTGCCAGCAGCTTTACGGACGAGCAGTACTTC. Translation: CASSFTDEQYF.

The rearrangement uses TRBV4-1 and TRBJ2-3; D possibly uses TRBD1 or TRBD2 (6 bases each). Germline CDR1 and CDR2: MGHRA and YSYEKL. Trimming pared 5 bases from V and 2 bases from J, leaving 11 bases between. The CDR3 sequence is 14 residues long. The DNA for the CDR3 is TGCGCCAGCAGCAGGGGGGACCACACAGATACGCAGTATTTT. It is translated as CASSRGDHTDTQYF.

This clonotype was seen ten or more times. V is TRBV10-3 and J is TRBJ2-1, with D unresolved. The CDR3 length is 13 residues. Germline V lookup: CDR1 ENHRY, CDR2 SYGVKD. Trimming took 4 bases from V and 4 from J, leaving 8 bases between them. For the CDR3, the DNA is TGTGCCATCAGTGCATACGGTTACAATGAGCAGTTCTTC. It is translated as CAISAYGYNEQFF.

This clonotype was recorded many times. CDR3 region: CASSQRTPDTQYF. DNA for the CDR3: TGCGCCAGCAGCCAACGTACGCCGGATACGCAGTATTTT. This rearrangement joins TRBV4-3 to TRBJ2-3; D remains unclear. CDR1 and CDR2 (germline): LGHNA, YSLEER. The CDR3 runs to 13 residues. V lost 2 bases and J 6 bases, leaving 9 bases between the germline ends.

The rearrangement links TRBV28 to TRBJ1-5; D not certain. The V and J ends lost 5 bases and 0 bases respectively, with 17 bases between them. CDR3 size: 17 residues. Germline CDR1 and CDR2: MDHEN and SYDVKM. CDR3 loop: CASSPRNLLYSNQPQHF. The CDR3 nucleotides are TGTGCCAGCAGTCCGCGCAACTTATTATATAGCAATCAGCCCCAGCATTTT.

The table lists this clonotype with many counts. This chain links TRBV20-1 with TRBJ1-2, with TRBD1 identical over 9 bases. CDR3 length: 13 residues. V lost 2 bases and J lost 10; bases outside the gene matches: 8. Germline V gene sequence: CDR1 DFQATT, CDR2 SNEGSKA (reference sequence). The CDR3 is CSARSNRGPAYTF. The CDR3 DNA reads as TGCAGTGCTAGATCCAACAGGGGGCCCGCCTACACCTTC.

This clonotype was counted only a few times. The V gene is TRBV7-8, the J gene TRBJ2-5, with D possibly being TRBD1 (5 bases). V was trimmed by 5 bases and J by 5 bases, leaving 18 bases between them. Looked up from germline, CDR1 is SGHVS and CDR2 is FQNEAQ. The CDR3 loop spans 15 amino acids. The CDR3 spells CASSPTRTTLETQYF. The DNA for the CDR3 is TGTGCCAGCAGCCCGACTCGGACAACCCTTGAGACCCAGTACTTC.

The rearrangement uses TRBV4-2 and TRBJ2-2; the match to TRBD1 covers 7 bases. This CDR3 spans 17 amino acids. V lost 2 bases and J lost 1; bases outside the gene matches: 7. The germline V gene encodes CDR1 LGHNA and CDR2 YNFKEQ. The CDR3 region is CASSQHPGQQNTGELFF. The CDR3 DNA follows: TGTGCCAGCAGCCAACATCCGGGACAGCAGAACACCGGGGAGCTGTTTTTT.

This chain connects TRBV6-6 to TRBJ2-3; D is possibly TRBD2 (5 bases). V was trimmed by 6 bases and J by 1 base, leaving 8 bases between them. Germline-derived CDR1 and CDR2 are MNHNY and SVGAGI (reference sequence). CDR3 length equals 13 residues. In DNA form, the CDR3 reads TGTGCCAGCAGGGACGGGGGCACAGATACGCAGTATTTT. This codes for CASRDGGTDTQYF.

The chain couples TRBV10-2 to TRBJ2-1; 8 nucleotides agree with TRBD2. The germline CDR1 and CDR2 sequences are WSHSY and SAAADI. V dropped 6 bases and J dropped 8; count of bases not matched to a gene: 12. The CDR3 sequence is 15 residues long. The chain's CDR3 is CASRGSAGVGHEQFF. CDR3 bases: TGCGCCAGCAGAGGTTCAGCGGGAGTCGGCCATGAGCAGTTCTTC.

The V and J genes are TRBV20-1 and TRBJ2-5; a weak D match, TRBD2 (5 bases). The CDR3 contains 17 residues. V lost 3 bases, J lost 5 bases, and 25 bases lay in between. The germline gives CDR1 DFQATT, CDR2 SNEGSKA (reference sequence). The CDR3 sequence: CSASSADAGSIGETQYF. In nucleotides, the CDR3 is TGCAGTGCTAGCAGTGCGGACGCGGGCTCGATAGGGGAGACCCAGTACTTC.

This clonotype was detected ten times or more. The rearrangement uses TRBV5-1 and TRBJ2-2; TRBD2 is a possible D gene (6 bases). The CDR3 has 15 residues. Trimming stripped 0 bases from V and 5 bases from J, with 11 bases between. The germline gives CDR1 SGHRS, CDR2 YFSETQ. This CDR3 reads CASSLAGGETGELFF. The CDR3 nucleotides read TGCGCCAGCAGCTTGGCCGGAGGGGAGACCGGGGAGCTGTTTTTT.

CDR3 residues: CASTPRMSSYEQYF. The DNA for the CDR3 is TGTGCCAGCACCCCGCGGATGAGCTCCTACGAGCAGTACTTC. The J gene is TRBJ2-7, the V gene TRBV5-6; no firm D call. In germline, CDR1 is SGHDT, CDR2 YYEEEE. V was trimmed by 6 bases and J by 0 bases, leaving 13 bases between them. The CDR3 consists of 14 residues.

Comment on this clonotype: A much larger clone differs from this one at a single base, so this may be a read error. This chain joins TRBV20-1 and TRBJ2-7, with D uncertain. CDR3 length equals 11 residues. Per germline, CDR1 DFQATT and CDR2 SNEGSKA (reference sequence). The CDR3 spells CSAADGFEQHF. Written as DNA, the CDR3 is TGCAGTGCTGCGGACGGATTCGAGCAGCACTTC.

In its sample, this clonotype was seen a few times. CDR3 sequence reads: CAISETGTEAKNIQYF. The CDR3 region has the DNA TGTGCCATCAGTGAGACGGGGACAGAAGCCAAAAACATTCAGTACTTC. The rearrangement uses TRBV10-3 and TRBJ2-4; TRBD1 matches at 7 bases. V lost 2 bases, J lost 0 bases, and 4 bases stayed unmatched. The CDR3 sequence is 16 residues long. Germline V gene sequence: CDR1 ENHRY, CDR2 SYGVKD.

The V gene is TRBV9, the J gene TRBJ2-2; D tentatively fits TRBD1 or TRBD2 (5 bases each). The CDR3 length is 16 residues. Looked up from germline, CDR1 is SGDLS and CDR2 is YYNGEE. V dropped 2 bases and J dropped 6 bases, with 17 bases sitting between them. CDR3 nucleotide sequence: TGTGCCAGCAGCGTGTGGGACCCCCCAAGTCCCGGGGAGCTGTTTTTT. Its translation is CASSVWDPPSPGELFF.

This clonotype occurred many times. The J gene is TRBJ2-3, the V gene TRBV11-1, with 9 bases lining up with TRBD1. V lost 2 bases to trimming and J lost 6 bases; unmatched junction nucleotides: 6. CDR1 and CDR2 (germline): SGHAT, FQDESV (reference sequence). This CDR3 is 15 amino acids long. The CDR3 DNA follows: TGTGCCAGCAGCTTAACGACAGGGGGATTTGATACGCAGTATTTT. Translation gives CASSLTTGGFDTQYF.

In nucleotides, the CDR3 is TGTGCCAGCAGCGACTTCCAGGGGGCGCGGTACGAGCAGTACTTC. It translates to CASSDFQGARYEQYF. The V gene is TRBV6-1, the J gene TRBJ2-7, with 8 nucleotides matching TRBD1. The CDR3 extends over 15 amino acids. After removal of 6 bases from V and 4 bases from J, the junction contained 11 bases not matched to a gene. Per germline, CDR1 MNHNS and CDR2 SASEGT.

This clonotype has a handful of counts. The chain recombines TRBV7-2 with TRBJ1-6; 7 bases map to TRBD1. Germline V lookup: CDR1 SGHTA, CDR2 FQGNSA. V was clipped by 4 bases and J by 7 bases; unmatched bases: 10. This CDR3 region has 16 residues. The chain's CDR3 is CASSSKPGQPNSPLHF. Here the CDR3 DNA reads TGTGCCAGCAGCTCCAAGCCGGGACAGCCCAATTCACCCCTCCACTTT.

The chain couples TRBV7-6 to TRBJ2-7, with 8 bases that match TRBD1. This CDR3 has 14 residues. Germline V CDR1 and CDR2: SGHVS, FNYEAQ. J gave up 4 bases and V 2 bases, and 4 bases lay outside the gene matches. In DNA, the CDR3 is TGTGCCAGCAGCTTAAACCAGGGGGCTTACGAGCAGTACTTC. Translated: CASSLNQGAYEQYF. Full variable domain (remainder filled in from reference TRBV7-6 and TRBJ2-7): GAGVSQSPRYKVTKRGQDVALRCDPISGHVSLYWYRQALGQGPEFLTYFNYEAQQDKSGLPNDRFSAERPEGSISTLTIQRTEQRDSAMYRCASSLNQGAYEQYFGPGTRLTVT.

V and J are TRBV27 and TRBJ2-3; D uncertain. The V and J ends lost 6 bases and 4 bases respectively, with 11 bases between them. CDR1 and CDR2 from the germline V gene are MNHEY and SMNVEV (reference sequence). This CDR3 contains 13 residues. CDR3 protein: CASSREVADTQYF. As DNA, the CDR3 is TGTGCCAGCAGCCGAGAGGTTGCAGATACGCAGTATTTT.

Many counts were recorded for this clonotype. This sequence joins TRBV11-2 and TRBJ2-5; a weak D match, TRBD2 (6 bases). Germline CDR1 reads SGHAT; CDR2 reads FQNNGV. This CDR3 has 13 residues. V was pared by 2 bases and J by 9 bases, with 13 bases between. For the CDR3, the DNA is TGTGCCAGCAGCTTATTTAAGGAGGGACCCCAGTACTTC. This translates into CASSLFKEGPQYF.

The sample holds a few counts of this clonotype. This sequence joins TRBV18 and TRBJ2-4; weak D call: TRBD1 (8 bases). Trimming took 4 bases from V and 6 from J, leaving 13 bases between them. This CDR3 has 14 amino acids. The germline gives CDR1 KGHSH, CDR2 LQKENI. The CDR3 DNA sequence: TGTGCCAGCTCACAAAACAGGGGGGGAAACATTCAGTACTTC. Its protein is CASSQNRGGNIQYF.

The gene calls are TRBV7-9 and TRBJ1-5; D gene uncertain. The CDR3 is 13 residues long. V lost 2 bases and J 5 bases, leaving 7 bases between the germline ends. From germline, CDR1 is SEHNR and CDR2 FQNEAQ (reference sequence). The CDR3 coding sequence is TGTGCCAGCAGCTTATATGCGGATCAGCCCCAGCATTTT. Protein: CASSLYADQPQHF.